This TCR beta chain was found in a study of shared clonotypes between healthy human individuals. Regarding the study as a whole: Among donors, clonotype sharing was expected to be affected by sequencing depth. What naive subsets generally showed was a larger estimated richness than memory subsets showed.

Trimming took 0 bases from V and 6 from J, leaving 17 bases between them. Germline CDR1 reads LGHNA; CDR2 reads YNFKEQ. This CDR3 is built from 16 residues. Per the original data handling: Junction-only sequences produced by ImmunoSEQ had no quality scores, so filtering differed. The data were produced by immunoSEQ multiplex PCR, yet TCRdb's version contains in-frame clones alone and is incomplete. V, J and clone size are those of that table, while D and trimming were read from the DNA. This sample has some 1 million clones, with 60% to 80% found just once. As for this clone: Its matching antigen is unknown.

Sequences were obtained from memory CD4+ T cells sorted from blood. Subset meaning: CD45RA-negative fraction. This clonotype originated in a young man in good health. This sequence joins TRBV4-2 and TRBJ1-2; weak D call: TRBD1 (6 bases). In nucleotides, the CDR3 is TGTGCCAGCAGCCAAGATCTTGCAGGGGTAGCGGATGGCTACACCTTC. Protein product: CASSQDLAGVADGYTF.